One and the same sample provided the 17 T cell receptor beta chains below, sequenced in a study of T cell responses to AZD1222 COVID-19 vaccine. Measured with immunoSEQ multiplex PCR; TCRdb has only the in-frame clones, and not every one. This sample carries around 140,000 clones, approximately 91% of them seen once, and the ten largest clones take about 4.9%. The starting material was peripheral blood, obtained 28 days after the second dose of the MenACWY control vaccine. All receptors come from an adult who received the MenACWY meningococcal vaccine as a control.

The chain combines TRBV5-8 with TRBJ1-2; D remains unclear. The CDR3 has 13 residues. Trimming pared 0 bases from V and 5 bases from J, leaving 8 bases between. In germline, CDR1 is SGHTS, CDR2 YDEGEE. DNA for the CDR3: TGTGCCAGCAGCTTGGATGGAGATTATGGCTACACCTTC. Its protein product is CASSLDGDYGYTF.

This sequence joins TRBV7-3 and TRBJ2-3, with D perhaps assigned TRBD1 or TRBD2 (5 bases each). V gave up 5 bases and J gave up 1 base, with 13 bases separating them. The CDR3 extends over 15 amino acids. Germline CDR1 and CDR2: SGHTA and FQGTGA. The CDR3 DNA sequence: TGTGCCAGCAGCGCTCACTTGGGGGGCACAGATACGCAGTATTTT. Its protein product is CASSAHLGGTDTQYF. The entire variable domain, with the rest obtained from reference TRBV7-3 and TRBJ2-3, is as follows: GAGVSQTPSNKVTEKGKYVELRCDPISGHTALYWYRQSLGQGPEFLIYFQGTGAADDSGLPNDRFFAVRPEGSVSTLKIQRTERGDSAVYLCASSAHLGGTDTQYFGPGTRLTVL.

The chain uses TRBV11-2 and TRBJ1-2; D is perhaps TRBD1 (5 bases). CDR1 SGHAT and CDR2 FQNNGV come from the germline V gene. V was clipped by 1 base and J by 4 bases, with 7 bases between them. This CDR3 contains 13 residues. The CDR3 DNA is TGTGCCAGCAGCTTAGGGGGCCCCTATGGCTACACCTTC. This encodes CASSLGGPYGYTF.

This chain joins TRBV9 and TRBJ2-1, with D hard to call. The CDR3 loop spans 12 amino acids. Looked up from germline, CDR1 is SGDLS and CDR2 is YYNGEE. V lost 2 bases to trimming and J lost 5 bases, with 5 bases between them. The CDR3 nucleotides are TGTGCCAGCAGCGTGTACGACAATGAGCAGTTCTTC. Protein product: CASSVYDNEQFF.

The V gene is TRBV7-9, the J gene TRBJ2-3; the D gene is possibly TRBD1 (6 bases). The length of the CDR3 is 14 residues. Germline V gene lookup returns CDR1 SEHNR and CDR2 FQNEAQ (reference sequence). V lost 1 base and J 5 bases, leaving 10 bases between the germline ends. Written as DNA, the CDR3 is TGTGCCAGCAGCTTAGTGCAGGGGAAAGATACGCAGTATTTT. Protein product: CASSLVQGKDTQYF.

The chain has TRBV7-3 and TRBJ1-1; 9 bases line up with TRBD1. Looked up from germline, CDR1 is SGHTA and CDR2 is FQGTGA. J gave up 3 bases and V 5 bases, and 4 bases lay outside the gene matches. The CDR3 is made up of 14 amino acids. CDR3 residues: CASSLGQGYTEAFF. The CDR3 DNA reads as TGTGCCAGCAGCCTCGGACAGGGGTACACTGAAGCTTTCTTT.

The chain recombines TRBV2 with TRBJ1-5, with 7 positions matching TRBD1. Germline-derived CDR1 and CDR2 are SNHLY and FYNNEI. The CDR3 has 14 residues. J lost 6 bases, V lost 3 bases, and 5 bases had no gene match. CDR3 DNA sequence: TGTGCCAGCAGTGAGCAGGGGGGAGGTCAGCCCCAGCATTTT. It translates to CASSEQGGGQPQHF.

This chain joins TRBV21-1 and TRBJ2-5; no check of the table's D call, TRBD2, against the DNA was made. TRBV21-1 is an annotated pseudogene. The CDR3 is 14 residues long. CDR3 amino acids: CAKTEREGLGTQYF. CDR3 nucleotide sequence: TGTGCCAAAACGGAGCGGGAGGGCCTGGGGACCCAGTACTTC.

Points on this clone: A read error may account for a junction end that differs from germline. The V gene is TRBV27, the J gene TRBJ2-7; no definite D call. Germline V CDR1 and CDR2: MNHEY, SMNVEV (reference sequence). The CDR3 is made up of 13 amino acids. The CDR3, as DNA: TGTGCCAGCAGCCCTAACACCCTCTACGGGCAGTACTTC. Its protein product is CASSPNTLYGQYF.

This clone is deemed medium-sized. This sequence joins TRBV10-3 and TRBJ2-2; TRBD1 matches 7 bases. CDR1 and CDR2 from the germline V gene are ENHRY and SYGVKD. V gave up 6 bases and J gave up 5 bases; unmatched junction bases: 9. The CDR3 length is 15 residues. The CDR3 loop reads CAIRLHTGVTGELFF. CDR3 DNA: TGTGCCATCAGACTACATACAGGGGTTACCGGGGAGCTGTTTTTT.

This clone was recorded only once. The V gene is TRBV9, the J gene TRBJ2-7; a weak D match, TRBD1 (6 bases). V lost 4 bases and J 4 bases, leaving 21 bases between the germline ends. The CDR3 extends over 16 amino acids. CDR1 and CDR2 (germline): SGDLS, YYNGEE. CDR3 DNA: TGTGCCAGCAGCCCCCATGGTGGGGGCACCAGTTACGAGCAGTACTTC. Translation: CASSPHGGGTSYEQYF. The full variable domain, in which reference TRBV9 and TRBJ2-7 provide the parts outside the CDR3, is DSGVTQTPKHLITATGQRVTLRCSPRSGDLSVYWYQQSLDQGLQFLIQYYNGEERAKGNILERFSAQQFPDLHSELNLSSLELGDSALYFCASSPHGGGTSYEQYFGPGTRLTVT.

The CDR3 protein is CASSLAWDCCQPQHF. The CDR3 DNA follows: TGCGCCAGCAGCTTGGCGTGGGACTGTTGTCAGCCCCAGCATTTT. The V gene is TRBV5-1, the J gene TRBJ1-5, with D possibly being TRBD1 (5 bases). The V end was cut by 0 bases, the J end by 6 bases, with 13 bases between. CDR3 length: 15 amino acids. Germline CDR1 SGHRS, CDR2 YFSETQ.

This clone is a singleton in its sample. The chain couples TRBV19 to TRBJ2-2; tentatively, D is TRBD1 (6 bases). This CDR3 is 15 amino acids long. V lost 4 bases, J lost 5 bases, and 14 bases lay in between. Per the germline V gene, CDR1 is LNHDA and CDR2 is SQIVND (reference sequence). The DNA of the CDR3 is TGTGCCAGTAGTAACACAGGGAGAGGTACCGGGGAGCTGTTTTTT. As protein: CASSNTGRGTGELFF.

This clone showed up just a few times. The chain recombines TRBV19 with TRBJ2-2, with 12 bases matching TRBD2. V gave up 3 bases and J gave up 6 bases; unmatched junction bases: 5. Germline lookup yields CDR1 LNHDA and CDR2 SQIVND (reference sequence). The CDR3 extends over 16 amino acids. In DNA form, the CDR3 reads TGTGCCAGTAGTATGGGACTAGCGGGTTCCGCCGGGGAGCTGTTTTTT. It translates to CASSMGLAGSAGELFF.

The V gene is TRBV28, the J gene TRBJ2-7; D gene ambiguous. V lost 1 base to trimming and J lost 0 bases, with 7 bases between them. Germline V CDR1 and CDR2: MDHEN, SYDVKM. The length of the CDR3 is 14 residues. The CDR3, as DNA: TGTGCCAGCAGTTTATCCGGCTACTCCTACGAGCAGTACTTC. Translation: CASSLSGYSYEQYF.

The chain carries TRBV11-2 and TRBJ1-5; D possibly corresponds to TRBD1 (6 bases). Germline V lookup: CDR1 SGHAT, CDR2 FQNNGV. The CDR3 spans 15 residues. V was clipped by 5 bases and J by 7 bases, with 18 bases between them. CDR3 nucleotide sequence: TGTGCCAGCAGCCCAAGGGCAGGGGAAGGCCAGCCCCAGCATTTT. It encodes CASSPRAGEGQPQHF.

The rearrangement uses TRBV11-1 and TRBJ2-1, with 7 nucleotides matching TRBD1. The germline V gene encodes CDR1 SGHAT and CDR2 FQDESV (reference sequence). The CDR3 has 15 amino acids. The trim removed 1 base at V and 5 bases at J, leaving 5 bases unmatched. This CDR3 reads CASSLEGTAHNEQFF. The CDR3 region has the DNA TGTGCCAGCAGCTTAGAGGGGACAGCACACAATGAGCAGTTCTTC.